Below, 23 T cell receptor beta chains from the same sample are listed, as sequenced in a study of OX40 agonist ivuxolimab in advanced cancers. Repertoires were generated with immunoSEQ multiplex PCR, while TCRdb's copy carries only in-frame clones and drops some. The sample consists of 65,000 to 70,000 clones, 90% of them appearing once. The source material was CD4+ or CD8+ T cells sorted from blood, sampled in a trial of the OX40 agonist ivuxolimab. The receptors come from an adult with an advanced solid tumor such as melanoma, head and neck, liver or kidney cancer.

The gene calls are TRBV19 and TRBJ1-2, with 7 nucleotides matching TRBD1. Losses at the gene ends were 5 bases for V and 7 bases for J; bases not matched to a gene: 10. This CDR3 is 14 amino acids long. Germline V gives CDR1 LNHDA, CDR2 SQIVND (reference sequence). The CDR3 here is CASSSTDRVSGYTF. The CDR3 nucleotides read TGTGCCAGTAGTTCGACCGACAGGGTATCTGGCTACACCTTC. The variable domain in full, with the rest retrieved from reference TRBV19 and TRBJ1-2, is DGGITQSPKYLFRKEGQNVTLSCEQNLNHDAMYWYRQDPGQGLRLIYYSQIVNDFQKGDIAEGYSVSREKKESFPLTVTSAQKNPTAFYLCASSSTDRVSGYTFGSGTRLTVV.

The gene calls are TRBV4-1 and TRBJ1-2, with TRBD1 matching over 7 bases. CDR1 is MGHRA and CDR2 is YSYEKL in the germline V gene. The V segment lost 0 bases and the J segment 3 bases; nucleotides outside the gene matches: 4. The CDR3 contains 15 residues. This CDR3 reads CASSQDADRDYGYTF. The CDR3 bases are TGCGCCAGCAGCCAAGATGCCGACAGGGACTATGGCTACACCTTC.

The V and J genes are TRBV6-4 and TRBJ2-3; no definite D call. Germline loops: CDR1 MRHNA, CDR2 SNTAGT. The length of the CDR3 is 14 residues. Trimming left V 4 bases short and J 0 bases short, with 8 bases between. DNA of the CDR3: TGTGCCAGCAGTGCCGACCCTAGCACAGATACGCAGTATTTT. Protein: CASSADPSTDTQYF.

The V and J genes are TRBV13 and TRBJ2-2; 12 bases match TRBD2. V gave up 1 base and J gave up 0 bases; unmatched junction bases: 9. The germline gives CDR1 PRHDT, CDR2 FYEKMQ (reference sequence). The CDR3 loop spans 20 amino acids. CDR3 sequence reads: CASSLAPGTSGFTNTGELFF. The CDR3 coding sequence is TGTGCCAGCAGCTTAGCCCCCGGGACTAGCGGGTTTACGAACACCGGGGAGCTGTTTTTT.

The chain has TRBV13 and TRBJ2-5, with D unclear. With 1 base removed from V and 5 bases from J, the gap between germline ends came to 5 bases. CDR3 length: 12 residues. Germline values: CDR1 PRHDT, CDR2 FYEKMQ (reference sequence). The CDR3 DNA sequence: TGTGCCAGCAGCTTAGATGGGGAGACCCAGTACTTC. It translates to CASSLDGETQYF.

V is TRBV6-5 and J is TRBJ2-7; 7 bases align to TRBD1. CDR3 size: 14 residues. V shed 6 bases and J 2 bases; nucleotides not matched to a gene: 7. Germline V gene lookup returns CDR1 MNHEY and CDR2 SVGAGI. The CDR3 DNA reads as TGTGCCAGCAGCCGGACAGGCACTACCTACGAGCAGTACTTC. Protein product: CASSRTGTTYEQYF.

The V and J genes are TRBV30 and TRBJ2-5; D call uncertain. Germline V lookup: CDR1 GTSNPN, CDR2 SVGIG (reference sequence). The CDR3 loop spans 12 amino acids. Trimming took 0 bases from V and 5 from J, leaving 7 bases between them. CDR3 DNA sequence: TGTGCCTGGAGTGTTGATTCTGAGACCCAGTACTTC. Its translation is CAWSVDSETQYF. Complete variable domain (other parts from reference TRBV30 and TRBJ2-5): SQTIHQWPATLVQPVGSPLSLECTVEGTSNPNLYWYRQAAGRGLQLLFYSVGIGQISSEVPQNLSASRPQDRQFILSSKKLLLSDSGFYLCAWSVDSETQYFGPGTRLLVL.

V is TRBV4-1 and J is TRBJ2-3; D is possibly TRBD2 (5 bases). Trimming cost V 4 bases and J 6 bases, with 14 bases left between them. Germline V gives CDR1 MGHRA, CDR2 YSYEKL. The length of the CDR3 is 14 residues. The CDR3 bases are TGCGCCAGCAGCCGGGCGGGCACTAGGGATACGCAGTATTTT. It yields the protein CASSRAGTRDTQYF.

The chain joins TRBV18 to TRBJ1-4; D might be TRBD1 (6 bases). The V gene lost 3 bases and the J gene lost 5 bases, with 13 bases spanning the gap. Germline CDR1 and CDR2: KGHSH and LQKENI. The CDR3 totals 15 residues. This chain's CDR3 is CASSPGGQLNEKLFF. The DNA of the CDR3 is TGTGCCAGCTCACCGGGCGGACAGCTAAATGAAAAACTGTTTTTT.

In its sample, this clone was seen a few times. This chain links TRBV7-2 with TRBJ2-2, with D tentatively TRBD1 (6 bases). Germline-derived CDR1 and CDR2 are SGHTA and FQGNSA. V was cut by 7 bases and J by 10 bases, with 16 bases left in between. This CDR3 is 13 amino acids long. CDR3 coding DNA: TGTGCCAGCACCCGGGACATCTTAATGGAGCTGTTTTTT. Its translation: CASTRDILMELFF.

A note on this clone: Other DNA sequences in the same sample also yield this CDR3. This chain joins TRBV20-1 and TRBJ2-5; D is perhaps TRBD2 (5 bases). Germline CDR1 and CDR2: DFQATT and SNEGSKA (reference sequence). V lost 5 bases and J 3 bases, leaving 7 bases between the germline ends. The CDR3 loop spans 11 amino acids. The CDR3 DNA sequence: TGCAGTGCTTCCGGGGAAGAGACCCAGTACTTC. Its protein is CSASGEETQYF.

This clone was seen only once. The rearrangement links TRBV4-3 to TRBJ2-2, with D maybe TRBD2 (5 bases). The CDR3 totals 16 residues. V lost 1 base, J lost 3 bases, and 12 bases lay in between. Germline V gene sequence: CDR1 LGHNA, CDR2 YSLEER. The CDR3, as DNA: TGCGCCAGCAGCCAAGGTTCCGGGGTGGACACCGGGGAGCTGTTTTTT. Translated, it gives CASSQGSGVDTGELFF.

The chain combines TRBV5-1 with TRBJ2-7; 12 nucleotides line up with TRBD1. The V and J ends lost 5 bases and 5 bases, in that order; junction bases with no gene match: 8. CDR3 length: 15 residues. Germline-derived CDR1 and CDR2 are SGHRS and YFSETQ. DNA for the CDR3: TGCGCCAGCAGAACCGGGACAGGGGGCTTCAACGAGCAGTACTTC. Its translation is CASRTGTGGFNEQYF.

V is TRBV15 and J is TRBJ1-5; possible D gene TRBD1, 5 bases. Trimming pared 0 bases from V and 1 base from J, leaving 10 bases between. The CDR3 is 16 amino acids. Germline CDR1 reads LNHNV; CDR2 reads YYDKDF (reference sequence). The CDR3 loop is CATSRDPRASNQPQHF. CDR3 DNA: TGTGCCACCAGCAGAGATCCCAGGGCGAGCAATCAGCCCCAGCATTTT.

The V and J genes are TRBV7-2 and TRBJ1-3, with D possibly being TRBD1 (5 bases). This CDR3 has 15 residues. The V and J ends lost 5 bases and 0 bases respectively, with 11 bases between them. Germline assignment: CDR1 SGHTA and CDR2 FQGNSA. CDR3 nucleotide sequence: TGTGCCAGCAGCCCAGGGCCGTACTCTGGAAACACCATATATTTT. As protein: CASSPGPYSGNTIYF.

The V and J genes are TRBV2 and TRBJ1-4; 8 bases fit TRBD1. The V segment lost 5 bases and the J segment 8 bases; nucleotides outside the gene matches: 10. CDR1 is SNHLY, CDR2 FYNNEI, per germline. The CDR3 extends over 15 amino acids. For the CDR3, the DNA is TGTGCCAGCAGTTCCCGGGCCAGGGGGCGGGAAAAACTGTTTTTT. Translation: CASSSRARGREKLFF.

The V call is TRBV11-2, the J call TRBJ2-1; 7 bases agree with TRBD2. In germline, CDR1 is SGHAT, CDR2 FQNNGV. The CDR3 is made up of 14 amino acids. Trimming cost V 2 bases and J 8 bases; bases outside gene matches: 6. The CDR3 region has the DNA TGTGCCAGCAGCTTACTAGGCGGGAGCTATGAGCAGTTCTTC. This sequence encodes CASSLLGGSYEQFF.

V is TRBV30 and J is TRBJ1-2; maybe TRBD1 (5 bases). V was cut by 0 bases and J by 8 bases, with 13 bases left in between. The CDR3 covers 13 residues. Germline V lookup: CDR1 GTSNPN, CDR2 SVGIG (reference sequence). CDR3 DNA sequence: TGTGCCTGGAGTGTACAATCAGGGTCCGGCTACACCTTC. This gives the protein CAWSVQSGSGYTF.

This chain connects TRBV5-4 to TRBJ2-7, with TRBD2 identical over 9 bases. V was clipped by 0 bases and J by 5 bases; unmatched bases: 6. Germline V gene lookup returns CDR1 SGHNT and CDR2 YYREEE (reference sequence). The CDR3 extends over 15 amino acids. CDR3 DNA: TGTGCCAGCAGCTTGGTGGCTAGCGGGAACCACGAGCAGTACTTC. Amino acid sequence: CASSLVASGNHEQYF.

The rearrangement uses TRBV29-1 and TRBJ2-1; D gene ambiguous. The length of the CDR3 is 13 residues. Trimming left V 3 bases short and J 0 bases short, with 6 bases between. Germline CDR1 reads SQVTM; CDR2 reads ANQGSEA. The CDR3: CSVDRSSYNEQFF. CDR3 sequence (DNA): TGCAGCGTTGATAGGAGCTCCTACAATGAGCAGTTCTTC.

V and J are TRBV19 and TRBJ2-5; D is possibly TRBD2 (5 bases). The CDR3 totals 16 residues. The germline gives CDR1 LNHDA, CDR2 SQIVND (reference sequence). V lost 11 bases, J lost 7 bases, and 29 bases lay in between. The CDR3 loop is CALEVTSLVKRWTQYF. DNA for the CDR3: TGTGCCCTAGAAGTGACCTCGCTAGTCAAGCGGTGGACCCAGTACTTC.

A single count supports this clone. J is TRBJ1-1 and V is TRBV7-9; tentative D call: TRBD1 (6 bases). This CDR3 is 18 amino acids long. CDR1 SEHNR and CDR2 FQNEAQ come from the germline V gene (reference sequence). V was cut by 1 base and J by 0 bases, with 18 bases left in between. This chain's CDR3 is CASSLVGRGVGLNTEAFF. In DNA, the CDR3 is TGTGCCAGCAGCTTAGTGGGAAGGGGGGTCGGGTTGAACACTGAAGCTTTCTTT.

This clone showed up just once. The chain recombines TRBV7-6 with TRBJ2-2, with 15 nucleotides matching TRBD2. This CDR3 comprises 18 residues. V lost 5 bases and J lost 3; bases outside the gene matches: 7. Germline-derived CDR1 and CDR2 are SGHVS and FNYEAQ. CDR3 sequence (DNA): TGTGCCAGCAGCCGAGGACTAGCGGGAGGGCCGCACACCGGGGAGCTGTTTTTT. Its translation is CASSRGLAGGPHTGELFF. Complete variable domain (other parts from reference TRBV7-6 and TRBJ2-2): GAGVSQSPRYKVTKRGQDVALRCDPISGHVSLYWYRQALGQGPEFLTYFNYEAQQDKSGLPNDRFSAERPEGSISTLTIQRTEQRDSAMYRCASSRGLAGGPHTGELFFGEGSRLTVL.